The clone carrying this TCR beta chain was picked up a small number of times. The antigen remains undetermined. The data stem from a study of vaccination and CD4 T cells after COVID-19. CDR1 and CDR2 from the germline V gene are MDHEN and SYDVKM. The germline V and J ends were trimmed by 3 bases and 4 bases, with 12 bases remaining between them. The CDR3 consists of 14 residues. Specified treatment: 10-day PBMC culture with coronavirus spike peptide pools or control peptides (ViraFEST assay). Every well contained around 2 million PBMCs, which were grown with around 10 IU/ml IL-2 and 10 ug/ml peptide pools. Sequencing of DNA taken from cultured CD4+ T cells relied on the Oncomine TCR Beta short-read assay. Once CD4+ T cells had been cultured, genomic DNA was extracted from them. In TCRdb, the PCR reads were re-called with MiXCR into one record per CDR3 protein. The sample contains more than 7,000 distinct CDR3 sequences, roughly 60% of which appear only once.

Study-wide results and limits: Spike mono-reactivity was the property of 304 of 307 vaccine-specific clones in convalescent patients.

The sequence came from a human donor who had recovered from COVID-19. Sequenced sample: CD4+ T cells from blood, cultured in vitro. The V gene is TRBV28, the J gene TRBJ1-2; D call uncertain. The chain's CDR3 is CASSFVQAGYGYTF. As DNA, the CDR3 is TGTGCCAGCAGTTTCGTCCAGGCGGGCTATGGCTACACCTTC.